What follows is one TCR beta chain and its context. What it binds is unknown. In the original workflow: As immunoSEQ supplied junction-only sequences (without quality scores), filtering differed. Repertoires were generated with immunoSEQ multiplex PCR, while TCRdb's copy carries only in-frame clones and drops some. Clone size and the V and J calls come from that table; the DNA yielded D and trimming. The data show 2 million to 2.5 million clones, roughly 93% seen once. Germline assignment: CDR1 MNHNS and CDR2 SASEGT. The CDR3 is 14 residues long. V was pared by 2 bases and J by 4 bases, with 4 bases of the junction left unmatched. The data belong to a study of shared clonotypes between healthy human individuals. Study outcomes and limitations: A few donors had around 5% of their naive CD4 clonotypes in common. Relative to clonotypes present in all four donors, those not shared had lower generation probabilities.

Sequencing input: naive CD4+ T cells from PBMCs. Subset specified: CD45RA+ positively selected. The genes are TRBV6-1 and TRBJ2-5, with 7 bases lining up with TRBD2. The origin of this receptor is a young man in good health. Some clones in this sample may be carry-over from other donors' samples. CDR3 nucleotide sequence: TGTGCCAGCAGTGAACGGTGGGGGGGAGAGACCCAGTACTTC. Its protein product is CASSERWGGETQYF.